In its sample, the clone carrying this TCR beta chain was seen many times. V lost 5 bases to trimming and J lost 6 bases; unmatched junction nucleotides: 10. CDR1 and CDR2 from the germline V gene are GTSNPN and SVGIG (reference sequence). The CDR3 sequence is 13 residues long. TCRbeta library construction was performed incorporating unique molecular identifiers. TCRdb used MiXCR to reprocess the PCR reads, holding one entry per CDR3 protein. This table holds hundreds of thousands of distinct CDR3 sequences, roughly an eighth found once. This entry is derived from a study of T-cell reconstitution after alpha-beta-depleted transplantation in children.

The V gene is TRBV30, the J gene TRBJ2-7; 7 nucleotides line up with TRBD2. Sequencing was performed on PBMCs from the stem cell graft donor, taken from the stem cell graft. The source of this sequence is a human donor who donated a stem cell graft to a child with combined immunodeficiency. The CDR3 DNA follows: TGTGCCTGGGCTACCCGCGGGGGAGGCGAGCAGTACTTC. It is translated as CAWATRGGGEQYF.